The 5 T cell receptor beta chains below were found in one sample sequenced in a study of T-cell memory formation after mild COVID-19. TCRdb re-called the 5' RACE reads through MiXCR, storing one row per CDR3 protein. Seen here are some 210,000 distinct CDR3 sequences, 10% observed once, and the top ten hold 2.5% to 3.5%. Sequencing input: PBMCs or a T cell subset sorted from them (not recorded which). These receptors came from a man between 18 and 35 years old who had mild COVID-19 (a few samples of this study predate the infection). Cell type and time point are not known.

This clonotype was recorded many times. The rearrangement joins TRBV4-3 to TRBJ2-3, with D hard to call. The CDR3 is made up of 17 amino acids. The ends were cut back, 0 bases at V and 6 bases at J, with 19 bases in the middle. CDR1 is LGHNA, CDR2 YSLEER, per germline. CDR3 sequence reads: CASSQDNTINNGDTQYF. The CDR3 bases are TGCGCCAGCAGCCAAGATAACACGATTAACAACGGGGATACGCAGTATTTT.

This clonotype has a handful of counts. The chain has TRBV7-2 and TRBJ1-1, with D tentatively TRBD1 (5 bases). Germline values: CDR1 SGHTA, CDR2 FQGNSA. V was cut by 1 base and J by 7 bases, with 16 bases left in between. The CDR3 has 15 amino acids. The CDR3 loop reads CASSLGIGGDGEAFF. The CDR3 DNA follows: TGTGCCAGCAGCTTAGGGATTGGGGGAGACGGTGAAGCTTTCTTT.

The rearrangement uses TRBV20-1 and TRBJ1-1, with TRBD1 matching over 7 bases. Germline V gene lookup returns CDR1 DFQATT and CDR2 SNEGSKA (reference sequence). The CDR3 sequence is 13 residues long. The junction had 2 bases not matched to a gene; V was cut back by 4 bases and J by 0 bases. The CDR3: CSATGQLNTEAFF. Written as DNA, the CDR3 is TGCAGTGCTACGGGACAGCTGAACACTGAAGCTTTCTTT.

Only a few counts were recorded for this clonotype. CDR3: CASSLDGNRGGYTF. The CDR3 nucleotides are TGTGCCAGCAGCTTAGATGGGAACAGGGGTGGCTACACCTTC. V gene TRBV7-9 combines with J gene TRBJ1-2, with TRBD1 identical over 7 bases. V dropped 1 base and J dropped 7; count of bases not matched to a gene: 6. Germline V gives CDR1 SEHNR, CDR2 FQNEAQ (reference sequence). The CDR3 is 14 residues long.

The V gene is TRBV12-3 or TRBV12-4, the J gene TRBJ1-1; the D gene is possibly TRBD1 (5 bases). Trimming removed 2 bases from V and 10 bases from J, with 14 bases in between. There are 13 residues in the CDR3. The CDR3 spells CASSLTTVWGAFF. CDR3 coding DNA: TGTGCCAGCAGTTTAACGACAGTGTGGGGAGCTTTCTTT.